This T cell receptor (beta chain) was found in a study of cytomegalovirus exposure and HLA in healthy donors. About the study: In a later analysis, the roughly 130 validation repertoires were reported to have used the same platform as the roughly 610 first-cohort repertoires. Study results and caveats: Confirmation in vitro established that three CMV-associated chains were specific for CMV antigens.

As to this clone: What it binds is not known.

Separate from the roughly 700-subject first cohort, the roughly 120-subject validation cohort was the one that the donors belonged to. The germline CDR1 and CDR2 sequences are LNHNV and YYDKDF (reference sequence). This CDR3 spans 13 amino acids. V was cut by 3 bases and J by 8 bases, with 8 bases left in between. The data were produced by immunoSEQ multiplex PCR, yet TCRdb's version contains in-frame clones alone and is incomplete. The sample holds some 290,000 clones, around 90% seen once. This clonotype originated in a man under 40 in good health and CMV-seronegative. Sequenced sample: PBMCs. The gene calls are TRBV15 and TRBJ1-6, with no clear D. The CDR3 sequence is CATSSGNYSPLHF. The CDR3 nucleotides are TGTGCCACCAGCAGCGGGAATTATTCACCCCTCCACTTT. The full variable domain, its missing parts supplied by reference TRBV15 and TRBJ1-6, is DAMVIQNPRYQVTQFGKPVTLSCSQTLNHNVMYWYQQKSSQAPKLLFHYYDKDFNNEADTPDNFQSRRPNTSFCFLDIRSPGLGDTAMYLCATSSGNYSPLHFGNGTRLTVT.